The sample holds a few counts of the clone carrying this TCR beta chain. Its antigen remains unidentified. These data come from a study of T-cell reconstitution after alpha-beta-depleted transplantation in children. Findings and limits, study-wide: It was newly produced T cells that mostly accounted for T-cell counts and diversity one year after transplant. Some patients' high day-60 TCRbeta diversity was attributed to recipient cells surviving conditioning.

Germline values: CDR1 MNHEY, CDR2 SMNVEV (reference sequence). CDR3 length: 15 amino acids. V lost 2 bases and J 6 bases, leaving 16 bases between the germline ends. As it was prepared, the TCRbeta library received unique molecular identifiers. TCRdb called the PCR reads again in MiXCR, with one record for every CDR3 protein. The sample has some 830,000 distinct CDR3 sequences, 16% seen once. The sequenced sample was PBMCs, mostly from graft donor cells, obtained 360 days after TCRalphabeta/CD19-depleted stem cell transplant. The chain is built from TRBV27 and TRBJ1-2; D is unresolved. The sequence derives from a male patient between 5 and 17 years old who had a stem cell transplant for acute lymphoblastic leukemia, so the T cells may come from the graft donor. The CDR3: CASSLIGVGFNGYTF. For the CDR3, the DNA is TGTGCCAGCAGTTTAATCGGGGTCGGGTTTAATGGCTACACCTTC.